The 17 T cell receptor beta chains presented below share a single source sample, sequenced in a study of blood T cell repertoires in COVID-19. Produced via immunoSEQ multiplex PCR; TCRdb's table is partial and in-frame only. The sample records about 45,000 clones, about four fifths being singletons. The sequenced sample was peripheral blood. The receptor source for this set is a human donor in a cohort sampled during active COVID-19.

Concerning this clone itself: The sample holds other DNA sequences that translate to the same CDR3. The rearrangement joins TRBV29-1 to TRBJ2-7; 7 bases align to TRBD2. CDR3 length equals 11 residues. The V and J ends lost 4 bases and 3 bases, in that order; junction bases with no gene match: 0. Germline V CDR1 and CDR2: SQVTM, ANQGSEA. The CDR3 DNA is TGCAGCGTTGGCGGGGGCTACGAGCAGTACTTC. Its protein product is CSVGGGYEQYF.

The chain has TRBV18 and TRBJ2-7; the match to TRBD1 covers 12 bases. Germline CDR1 and CDR2: KGHSH and LQKENI. CDR3 length equals 16 residues. The junction had 4 bases not matched to a gene; V was cut back by 0 bases and J by 4 bases. The CDR3 coding sequence is TGTGCCAGCTCACCACCCCCGGGACAGGGGGCTTACGAGCAGTACTTC. Translation: CASSPPPGQGAYEQYF.

The V call is TRBV7-2, the J call TRBJ2-7; TRBD2 matches at 7 bases. The CDR3 is made up of 14 amino acids. Trimming cost V 6 bases and J 2 bases; bases outside gene matches: 7. CDR1 and CDR2 (germline): SGHTA, FQGNSA. The CDR3 loop reads CASRWGGSAYEQYF. For the CDR3, the DNA is TGTGCCAGCAGATGGGGGGGGAGCGCCTACGAGCAGTACTTC.

The V and J genes are TRBV11-3 and TRBJ2-3, with 8 bases that match TRBD2. CDR3 size: 18 residues. The ends lost 2 bases at V and 1 base at J; junction bases unmatched: 11. Germline CDR1 is SGHNT and CDR2 is YENEEA. The CDR3 sequence: CASSLNPGGPWGTDTQYF. For the CDR3, the DNA is TGTGCCAGCAGCTTAAATCCGGGAGGGCCCTGGGGCACAGATACGCAGTATTTT.

This clone was detected once. The rearrangement links TRBV19 to TRBJ1-4; no definite D call. V lost 4 bases and J lost 0, with 9 bases in between. This CDR3 region has 15 residues. Germline V CDR1 and CDR2: LNHDA, SQIVND (reference sequence). CDR3 protein: CASSSSAATNEKLFF. CDR3 coding DNA: TGTGCCAGTAGTAGCAGCGCCGCAACTAATGAAAAACTGTTTTTT.

The chain is built from TRBV7-2 and TRBJ1-2, with D unresolved. Trimming pared 0 bases from V and 7 bases from J, leaving 12 bases between. The CDR3 totals 14 residues. Germline CDR1 and CDR2: SGHTA and FQGNSA. CDR3 nucleotides: TGTGCCAGCAGCTTAGCGCTTTCGGGTCGTGGCTACACCTTC. Translating gives CASSLALSGRGYTF.

The V and J genes are TRBV7-2 and TRBJ1-1; D uncertain. V lost 5 bases and J lost 1, with 11 bases in between. Germline assignment: CDR1 SGHTA and CDR2 FQGNSA. This CDR3 is 14 amino acids long. Here the CDR3 DNA reads TGTGCCAGCAGCCCTAGTGCGGAGAACACTGAAGCTTTCTTT. It specifies CASSPSAENTEAFF.

The chain carries TRBV20-1 and TRBJ2-1; the match to TRBD1 covers 7 bases. The CDR3 is 11 residues long. The germline CDR1 and CDR2 sequences are DFQATT and SNEGSKA (reference sequence). The junction had 6 bases not matched to a gene; V was cut back by 6 bases and J by 10 bases. CDR3 amino acids: CSAVDRDEQFF. CDR3 coding DNA: TGCAGTGCAGTAGACAGGGACGAGCAGTTCTTC.

The V call is TRBV14, the J call TRBJ1-1; D not resolved. The CDR3 sequence is 16 residues long. With 1 base removed from V and 0 bases from J, the gap between germline ends came to 12 bases. CDR1 is SGHDN, CDR2 FVKESK, per germline. The CDR3 loop is CASSQGGTVMNTEAFF. The DNA of the CDR3 is TGTGCCAGCAGCCAAGGTGGAACAGTTATGAACACTGAAGCTTTCTTT.

This clone was seen only once. The rearrangement joins TRBV19 to TRBJ2-6; D might be TRBD1 (5 bases). This CDR3 is 17 amino acids long. Trimming shortened V by 3 bases and J by 0 bases, and 12 bases separated the two germline ends. Germline V gives CDR1 LNHDA, CDR2 SQIVND (reference sequence). The DNA of the CDR3 is TGTGCCAGTAGTATCGACAGCCTCTTCTCTGGGGCCAACGTCCTGACTTTC. It translates to CASSIDSLFSGANVLTF.

This sequence joins TRBV29-1 and TRBJ2-7, with D possibly being TRBD1 (6 bases). V was pared by 7 bases and J by 1 base, with 14 bases between. CDR1 and CDR2 from the germline V gene are SQVTM and ANQGSEA. The CDR3 is made up of 13 amino acids. CDR3 sequence (DNA): TGCAGCGCCCGGAGACAGGAGTCCTACGAGCAGTACTTC. Translation: CSARRQESYEQYF.

The V and J genes are TRBV4-3 and TRBJ2-7; D is possibly TRBD2 (5 bases). The germline V gene encodes CDR1 LGHNA and CDR2 YSLEER. This CDR3 spans 14 amino acids. Trimming shortened V by 4 bases and J by 6 bases, and 16 bases separated the two germline ends. The chain's CDR3 is CASSPSVGLAEQYF. The CDR3 DNA follows: TGCGCCAGCAGCCCTTCCGTCGGGCTAGCCGAGCAGTACTTC.

The rearrangement links TRBV19 to TRBJ1-5; TRBD1 matches at 7 bases. V lost 4 bases to trimming and J lost 5 bases; unmatched junction nucleotides: 8. The germline CDR1 and CDR2 sequences are LNHDA and SQIVND (reference sequence). CDR3 size: 15 residues. CDR3 in amino acids: CASSTTGPIDQPQHF. The CDR3 nucleotides read TGTGCCAGTAGTACGACAGGGCCCATCGATCAGCCCCAGCATTTT.

The chain carries TRBV11-2 and TRBJ2-7; TRBD2 matches 9 bases. The ends lost 3 bases at V and 3 bases at J; junction bases unmatched: 0. Germline V gives CDR1 SGHAT, CDR2 FQNNGV. There are 13 residues in the CDR3. CDR3 DNA: TGTGCCAGCAGCTTTAGCGGGAGCTACGAGCAGTACTTC. Encoded protein: CASSFSGSYEQYF.

The J gene is TRBJ1-1, the V gene TRBV5-1; D gene uncertain. V was shortened by 0 bases and J by 4 bases, with 10 bases between the two germline ends. The CDR3 has 14 residues. Germline loops: CDR1 SGHRS, CDR2 YFSETQ. The CDR3 DNA reads TGCGCCAGCAGCTTGGGCCCCGGGGTCACTGAAGCTTTCTTT. Its protein product is CASSLGPGVTEAFF.

The chain carries TRBV2 and TRBJ2-1; TRBD2 might be the D (6 bases). The germline V gene has CDR1 SNHLY and CDR2 FYNNEI. The V end was cut by 8 bases, the J end by 5 bases, with 16 bases between. The CDR3 has 14 residues. The DNA for the CDR3 is TGTGCCAGCGAACGCGGCGGGACGGACAATGAGCAGTTCTTC. Amino acids: CASERGGTDNEQFF.

J is TRBJ2-1 and V is TRBV9, with TRBD1 as a possible D gene (6 bases). Deletions cut 0 bases from V and 12 bases from J, with 16 bases between. This CDR3 is built from 14 residues. Looked up from germline, CDR1 is SGDLS and CDR2 is YYNGEE. DNA of the CDR3: TGTGCCAGCAGCGTAGGGGGGCAGGGTAATTGGCAGTTCTTC. This translates into CASSVGGQGNWQFF.